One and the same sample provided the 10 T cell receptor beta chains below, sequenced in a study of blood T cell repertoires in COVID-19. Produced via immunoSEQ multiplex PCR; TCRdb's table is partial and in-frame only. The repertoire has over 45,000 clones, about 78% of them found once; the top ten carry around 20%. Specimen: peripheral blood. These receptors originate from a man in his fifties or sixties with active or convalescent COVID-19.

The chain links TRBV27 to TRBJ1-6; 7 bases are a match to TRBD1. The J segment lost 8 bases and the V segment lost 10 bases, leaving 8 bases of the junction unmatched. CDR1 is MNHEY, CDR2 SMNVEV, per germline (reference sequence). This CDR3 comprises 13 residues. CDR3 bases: TGTGCCACCAGACAGGGTAATGATTCACCCCTCCACTTT. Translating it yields CATRQGNDSPLHF.

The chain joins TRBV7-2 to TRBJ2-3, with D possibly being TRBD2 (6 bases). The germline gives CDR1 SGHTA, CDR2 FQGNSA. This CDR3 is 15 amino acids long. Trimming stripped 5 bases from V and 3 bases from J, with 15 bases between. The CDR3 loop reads CASSARTTRTDTQYF. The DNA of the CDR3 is TGTGCCAGCAGCGCGCGGACTACTCGGACAGATACGCAGTATTTT. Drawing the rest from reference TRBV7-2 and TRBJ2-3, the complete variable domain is GAGVSQSPSNKVTEKGKDVELRCDPISGHTALYWYRQSLGQGLEFLIYFQGNSAPDKSGLPSDRFSAERTGGSVSTLTIQRTQQEDSAVYLCASSARTTRTDTQYFGPGTRLTVL.

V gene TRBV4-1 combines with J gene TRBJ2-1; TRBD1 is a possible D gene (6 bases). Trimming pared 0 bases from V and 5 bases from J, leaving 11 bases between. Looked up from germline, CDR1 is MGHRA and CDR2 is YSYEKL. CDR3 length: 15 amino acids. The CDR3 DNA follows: TGCGCCAGCAGCCAAGACGGGCAGGGGAACAATGAGCAGTTCTTC. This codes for CASSQDGQGNNEQFF.

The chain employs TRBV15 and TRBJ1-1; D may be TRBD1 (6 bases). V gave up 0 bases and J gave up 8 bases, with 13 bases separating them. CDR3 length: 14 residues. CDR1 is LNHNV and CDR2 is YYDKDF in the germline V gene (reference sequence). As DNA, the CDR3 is TGTGCCACCAGCAGAGATCAAAGAAGGGGGGAAGCTTTCTTT. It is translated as CATSRDQRRGEAFF.

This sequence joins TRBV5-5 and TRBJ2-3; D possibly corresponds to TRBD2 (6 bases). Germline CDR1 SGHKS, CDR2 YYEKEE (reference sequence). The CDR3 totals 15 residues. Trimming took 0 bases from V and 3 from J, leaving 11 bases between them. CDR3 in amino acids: CASSLAPGETDTQYF. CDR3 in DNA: TGTGCCAGCAGCTTGGCGCCGGGGGAGACAGATACGCAGTATTTT.

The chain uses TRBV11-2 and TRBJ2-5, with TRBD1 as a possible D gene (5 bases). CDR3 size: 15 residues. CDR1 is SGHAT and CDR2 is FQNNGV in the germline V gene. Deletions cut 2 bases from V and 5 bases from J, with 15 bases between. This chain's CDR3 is CASSLFGSGLETQYF. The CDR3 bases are TGTGCCAGCAGCTTATTCGGGTCAGGGCTGGAGACCCAGTACTTC.

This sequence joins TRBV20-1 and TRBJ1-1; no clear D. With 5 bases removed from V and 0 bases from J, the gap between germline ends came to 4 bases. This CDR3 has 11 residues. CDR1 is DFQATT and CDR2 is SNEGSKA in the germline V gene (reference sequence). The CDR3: CSAVMNTEAFF. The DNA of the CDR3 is TGCAGTGCTGTTATGAACACTGAAGCTTTCTTT.

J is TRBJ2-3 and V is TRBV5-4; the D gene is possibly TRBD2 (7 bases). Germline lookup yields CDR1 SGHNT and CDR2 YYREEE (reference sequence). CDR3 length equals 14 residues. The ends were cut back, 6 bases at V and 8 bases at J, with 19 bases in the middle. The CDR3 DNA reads TGTGCCAGCACTCGAAGGGGGGGGGATGGTACGCAGTATTTT. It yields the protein CASTRRGGDGTQYF.

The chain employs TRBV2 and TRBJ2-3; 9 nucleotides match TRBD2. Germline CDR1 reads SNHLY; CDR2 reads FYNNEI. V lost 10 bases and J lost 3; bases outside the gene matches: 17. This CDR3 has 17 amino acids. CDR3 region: CATTSGGGGAVTDTQYF. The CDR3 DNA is TGTGCCACCACCTCCGGCGGCGGGGGGGCCGTGACAGATACGCAGTATTTT.

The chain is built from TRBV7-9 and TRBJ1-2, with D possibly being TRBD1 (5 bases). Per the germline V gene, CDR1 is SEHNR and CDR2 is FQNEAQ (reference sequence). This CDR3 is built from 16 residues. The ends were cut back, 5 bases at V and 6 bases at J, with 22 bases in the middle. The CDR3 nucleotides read TGTGCCAGCAGCGCGGCTTATGGGGCGGGGGGTGATGGCTACACCTTC. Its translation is CASSAAYGAGGDGYTF.